The entry below gives a single T cell receptor beta chain sequence along with its context. Its antigen remains unidentified. The input lacks base qualities; no much larger clone sits a single base away. A total of 25 to 35 patients with locally advanced or metastatic urothelial carcinoma, treated at Memorial Sloan Kettering on a trial protocol, made up the cohort. Peripheral blood mononuclear cells were collected pretreatment and during treatment, with between 1 and 8 total time points per patient. The Qiagen DNeasy Blood extraction kit was used to purify genomic DNA from total PBMCs and tumor samples. PBMCs were collected pretreatment and during treatment, and were isolated and stored as previously described. This sample stems from a study of PD-L1 blockade in urothelial cancer (TCRdb year 2017). Study-wide context: All patients started therapy around 2014 and received atezolizumab 1,200 mg intravenously every 3 weeks. Twenty-five of 29 patients were males with bladder-origin urothelial cancer, and about 65% of the roughly 30 reported a prior smoking history. Patients had an ECOG performance status of 0 or 1 and had received between 0 and 3 prior chemotherapy regimens. Blood samples were analyzed 3 weeks after the start of treatment (second dose) and 6 weeks after the start of treatment. Blood samples yielded a median of around 130,000 T cells and roughly 83,000 unique TCRs, with median clonality around 0.083. The study was an exploratory multi-omic analysis of somatic, immune and clinical correlates of response to PD-L1 blockade with atezolizumab in urothelial cancer. TCR sequencing covered pretreatment tumor samples and matched, serially collected peripheral blood taken before and after atezolizumab treatment. Durable clinical benefit was defined as a progression-free survival longer than 6 months, and TCR features were additionally tested against progression-free survival and overall survival. In the same patients, pretreatment tumors underwent whole exome sequencing and RNA sequencing in addition to TCR sequencing. Durable clinical benefit was achieved by nine patients and was not achieved by 20 patients. Under 30 patients had pretreatment blood TCR-seq, some 25 had at least one posttreatment blood collection, and some 25 had tumor TCR-seq.

Overall study outcomes, separate from this receptor: Small sample size (n ≈ 30) and many exploratory analyses mean the results are intended to be hypothesis-generating. Improved progression-free and overall survival was found to be associated with pretreatment peripheral blood TCR clonality below the median. Greater expansion of tumor-associated TCR clones in peripheral blood 3 weeks after the start of treatment was observed in patients with durable benefit (n of about 21, p = 0.022).

Synthetic TCR analog templates were spiked into each PCR so that absolute template abundance could be estimated from read counts. TCRbeta CDR3 regions were amplified from genomic DNA with bias-controlled V and J gene primers using the immunoSEQ assay. Sequencing of rearranged TCRbeta segments was done at approximately 20X coverage. The original pipeline was this. Clustering was used to correct sequencing errors, and CDR3s were annotated against IMGT so that V, D and J genes could be assigned. Out-of-frame and stop-codon sequences were excluded, and only productive TCRbeta rearrangements were used in downstream analyses. Clonality was computed as one minus Shannon entropy normalized by the log of the number of unique productive sequences. Fisher's exact test with Benjamini-Hochberg correction, using a cutoff of adjusted p below 0.01, was how clones that differed between time points or between blood and tumor were identified. Imported from immuneACCESS, the table was reduced by TCRdb to in-frame sequences with V and J called. These copies leave out some clones; in studies compared against another copy, an unresolved V gene accounts for under half, and the cause of the remainder is not known. V, J and clone size derive from that table, while D and trimming were established from the DNA sequence. Here the sample has 50,000 to 55,000 clones; approximately 75% occur a single time. The top ten clones comprise about 3.6% of the sample.

Between the V and J ends, shortened by 3 bases and 0 bases respectively, the junction contains 13 bases. Inclusive of the bounding cysteine and phenylalanine, the CDR3 is 16 residues long. Just CDR3 DNA is preserved here, 48 bases in frame from base 1. The germline V gene yields SGDLS for CDR1 and YYNGEE for CDR2. Specimen: PBMCs, collected around atezolizumab (anti-PD-L1) treatment. The chain links TRBV9 with TRBJ1-3; the D gene remains uncertain. The clonotype comes from a man in his sixties or seventies with urothelial cancer. Here the CDR3 is given as CASSASGTRSGNTIYF. The sequence in DNA is TGTGCCAGCAGCGCCTCGGGTACTCGCTCTGGAAACACCATATATTTT.